This is a list of T cell receptor beta chains from one sample in a study of T cells in Graves' hyperthyroidism and ophthalmopathy. TCRdb used MiXCR to reprocess the multiplex PCR reads, holding one entry per CDR3 protein. The sample contains some 460,000 distinct CDR3 sequences, 15% to 19% of which appear only once. Material for sequencing was blood. The receptor source for this set is a woman between 18 and 30 years old with Graves' hyperthyroidism. The CDR3 runs from the conserved cysteine through the conserved F or W. Fields, in order: clone size, D gene, V gene, J gene, CDR3 DNA, CDR3 protein. A D gene is named only where the DNA matches it firmly. Rows may omit the clone size; those that give it use once, few, many or a size class.

abundance: many; d_gene: .; v_gene: TRBV6-1; j_gene: TRBJ2-2; CDR3nt: TGTGCCAGCAGTTTAGACCGGGGCGGGGAGCTGTTTTTT; CDR3aa: CASSLDRGGELFF
abundance: many; d_gene: TRBD2; v_gene: TRBV5-1; j_gene: TRBJ2-3; CDR3nt: TGCGCCAGCAGCCAAGCGGCGGGAGGGCAATCAGATACGCAGTATTTT; CDR3aa: CASSQAAGGQSDTQYF
abundance: few; d_gene: TRBD1; v_gene: TRBV6-5; j_gene: TRBJ2-1; CDR3nt: TGTGCCAGCAGTGACTCTCGGACAGGGTCCTACAATGAGCAGTTCTTC; CDR3aa: CASSDSRTGSYNEQFF
abundance: many; d_gene: TRBD1; v_gene: TRBV4-1; j_gene: TRBJ2-7; CDR3nt: TGCGCCAGCAGCCTAATCCGGGACAGCTCCTACGAGCAGTACTTC; CDR3aa: CASSLIRDSSYEQYF
abundance: many; d_gene: .; v_gene: TRBV20-1; j_gene: TRBJ2-5; CDR3nt: TGCAGTGCTAGAAACCTCCCCATATTCGGGCAGACCCAGTACTTC; CDR3aa: CSARNLPIFGQTQYF
abundance: few; d_gene: .; v_gene: TRBV20-1; j_gene: TRBJ2-7; CDR3nt: TGCAGTGCTAGATCGCTCGCCTACGAGCAGTACTTC; CDR3aa: CSARSLAYEQYF
abundance: few; d_gene: .; v_gene: TRBV28; j_gene: TRBJ2-3; CDR3nt: TGTGCCACAGGGTGGGGGACAGATACGCAGTATTTT; CDR3aa: CATGWGTDTQYF
abundance: many; d_gene: TRBD1; v_gene: TRBV5-1; j_gene: TRBJ2-7; CDR3nt: TGCGCCAGCAGCCCCGGGCAGGGGGCCCTCTACGAGCAGTACTTC; CDR3aa: CASSPGQGALYEQYF
abundance: few; d_gene: TRBD2; v_gene: TRBV9; j_gene: TRBJ2-5; CDR3nt: TGTGCCAGCAGCGTTACGAGCGGGAGGAGAGAGACCCAGTACTTC; CDR3aa: CASSVTSGRRETQYF
abundance: many; d_gene: .; v_gene: TRBV3-1; j_gene: TRBJ1-5; CDR3nt: TGTGCCAGCAGCCCAGACAATAGCAATCAGCCCCAGCATTTT; CDR3aa: CASSPDNSNQPQHF
abundance: few; d_gene: .; v_gene: TRBV19; j_gene: TRBJ2-7; CDR3nt: TGTGCCAGTAGTATGATAGGGGGAGCAACCTACGAGCAGTACTTC; CDR3aa: CASSMIGGATYEQYF
abundance: .; d_gene: TRBD1; v_gene: TRBV15; j_gene: TRBJ2-3; CDR3nt: TGTGCCACCAGGGACAGGGGGGCGACAGATACGCAGTATTTT; CDR3aa: CATRDRGATDTQYF
abundance: few; d_gene: .; v_gene: TRBV9; j_gene: TRBJ2-2; CDR3nt: TGTGCCAGCAGCGCAACAGGGAATTCCGGGGAGCTGTTTTTT; CDR3aa: CASSATGNSGELFF
abundance: .; d_gene: TRBD1; v_gene: TRBV7-9; j_gene: TRBJ2-5; CDR3nt: TGTGCCAGCAGCCCAGTCTCGGGACAGGGGGACCAAGAGACCCAGTACTTC; CDR3aa: CASSPVSGQGDQETQYF
abundance: few; d_gene: .; v_gene: TRBV6-1; j_gene: TRBJ1-6; CDR3nt: TGTGCCAGCAGGAGGGGTTACGGGGACAATTCACCCCTCCACTTT; CDR3aa: CASRRGYGDNSPLHF
abundance: .; d_gene: TRBD1; v_gene: TRBV19; j_gene: TRBJ1-2; CDR3nt: TGTGCCAGTACCCCGGACAGGACTAACTATGGCTACACCTTC; CDR3aa: CASTPDRTNYGYTF
abundance: many; d_gene: .; v_gene: TRBV2; j_gene: TRBJ2-3; CDR3nt: TGTGCCAGGGGAACTGGGATCTCAGATACGCAGTATTTT; CDR3aa: CARGTGISDTQYF
abundance: many; d_gene: .; v_gene: TRBV28; j_gene: TRBJ2-1; CDR3nt: TGTGCCAGCAGTCAGAACAATGAGCAGTTCTTC; CDR3aa: CASSQNNEQFF
abundance: many; d_gene: TRBD2; v_gene: TRBV20-1; j_gene: TRBJ2-1; CDR3nt: TGCAGTGCTCCCCGGCTAGCGGGGGGGCCGCAGTTCTTC; CDR3aa: CSAPRLAGGPQFF
abundance: many; d_gene: .; v_gene: TRBV6-2/TRBV6-3; j_gene: TRBJ2-1; CDR3nt: TGTGCCAGCAGCGATATACAGGGCTTTTTCTCCTACAATGAGCAGTTCTTC; CDR3aa: CASSDIQGFFSYNEQFF
abundance: many; d_gene: .; v_gene: TRBV2; j_gene: TRBJ2-5; CDR3nt: TGTGCCAGCAGTAGTAGGCCTAGCCAAGAGACCCAGTACTTC; CDR3aa: CASSSRPSQETQYF
abundance: many; d_gene: TRBD2; v_gene: TRBV27; j_gene: TRBJ2-1; CDR3nt: TGTGCCAGCGGGAGGGCCGGTGAGCAGTTCTTC; CDR3aa: CASGRAGEQFF
abundance: .; d_gene: .; v_gene: TRBV6-2/TRBV6-3; j_gene: TRBJ1-1; CDR3nt: TGTGCCAGCAGTAATGACAGAATAATGAACACTGAAGCTTTCTTT; CDR3aa: CASSNDRIMNTEAFF
abundance: many; d_gene: TRBD1; v_gene: TRBV19; j_gene: TRBJ1-5; CDR3nt: TGTGCCAGTAGTACCTCTCGGACAGGGGGTACAGCCCAGCATTTT; CDR3aa: CASSTSRTGGTAQHF
abundance: .; d_gene: .; v_gene: TRBV12-3/TRBV12-4; j_gene: TRBJ2-6; CDR3nt: TGTGCCGTACGGCGGCAGGAGATCTCTGGGGCCAACGTCCTGACTTTC; CDR3aa: CAVRRQEISGANVLTF
abundance: many; d_gene: .; v_gene: TRBV6-2/TRBV6-3; j_gene: TRBJ1-2; CDR3nt: TGTGCCAGCACAAAGGGGTACGGCTACACCTTC; CDR3aa: CASTKGYGYTF
abundance: many; d_gene: .; v_gene: TRBV6-1; j_gene: TRBJ1-1; CDR3nt: TGTGCCAGCAGCCCTGGTGTTTGGGTGAACACTGAAGCTTTCTTT; CDR3aa: CASSPGVWVNTEAFF
abundance: many; d_gene: .; v_gene: TRBV12-3/TRBV12-4; j_gene: TRBJ1-2; CDR3nt: TGTGCCAGCAGTTTCGCCTCTCTCGCGGGCTACACCTTC; CDR3aa: CASSFASLAGYTF
abundance: many; d_gene: TRBD2; v_gene: TRBV6-2/TRBV6-3; j_gene: TRBJ2-5; CDR3nt: TGTGCCAGCAGTTCTCTTCTCGGAGTAAGCGGGGACTTCCAAGAGACCCAGTACTTC; CDR3aa: CASSSLLGVSGDFQETQYF
abundance: few; d_gene: .; v_gene: TRBV10-3; j_gene: TRBJ2-2; CDR3nt: TGTGCCATCAGTGACCCTAGGACAGCGAACACCGGGGAGCTGTTTTTT; CDR3aa: CAISDPRTANTGELFF
abundance: .; d_gene: .; v_gene: TRBV5-1; j_gene: TRBJ2-2; CDR3nt: TGCGCCAGCAGCATACTAGTGGTGTCCGGGGAGCTGTTTTTT; CDR3aa: CASSILVVSGELFF
abundance: .; d_gene: .; v_gene: TRBV20-1; j_gene: TRBJ2-3; CDR3nt: TGCAGTGGAAGACTCGGGGATACGCAGTATTTT; CDR3aa: CSGRLGDTQYF
abundance: many; d_gene: .; v_gene: TRBV2; j_gene: TRBJ1-1; CDR3nt: TGTGCCACCTCTCGGGGGAGGGATACTGAAGCTTTCTTT; CDR3aa: CATSRGRDTEAFF
abundance: few; d_gene: TRBD2; v_gene: TRBV12-5; j_gene: TRBJ2-1; CDR3nt: TGTGCTAGTGGTTTGGTAGCGGGGGGACACAATGAGCAGTTCTTC; CDR3aa: CASGLVAGGHNEQFF
abundance: few; d_gene: TRBD1; v_gene: TRBV19; j_gene: TRBJ2-3; CDR3nt: TGTGCCAGTAGCCTAATGGACAGGGGACCAGATACGCAGTATTTT; CDR3aa: CASSLMDRGPDTQYF
abundance: many; d_gene: TRBD2; v_gene: TRBV3-1; j_gene: TRBJ2-2; CDR3nt: TGTGCCAGCAGCCAAGGGCTAGCGGGAGCGGGCGGGGAGCTGTTTTTT; CDR3aa: CASSQGLAGAGGELFF
abundance: many; d_gene: TRBD2; v_gene: TRBV20-1; j_gene: TRBJ2-1; CDR3nt: TGCAGTGCTAGAGTAGCGGGGGGGCCGCACAATGAGCAGTTCTTC; CDR3aa: CSARVAGGPHNEQFF
abundance: few; d_gene: .; v_gene: TRBV6-1; j_gene: TRBJ1-4; CDR3nt: TGTGCCAGCATCCCGGCCGGAGCTAATGAAAAACTGTTTTTT; CDR3aa: CASIPAGANEKLFF
abundance: .; d_gene: TRBD2; v_gene: TRBV20-1; j_gene: TRBJ2-1; CDR3nt: TGCAGTGCTAGCTTCGGACTAGCGGGGGCCCTCAACAATGAGCAGTTCTTC; CDR3aa: CSASFGLAGALNNEQFF
abundance: many; d_gene: .; v_gene: TRBV6-5; j_gene: TRBJ1-1; CDR3nt: TGTGCCAGCAGTTACGCTGGGACACCAACTATTAACACTGAAGCTTTCTTT; CDR3aa: CASSYAGTPTINTEAFF
abundance: many; d_gene: .; v_gene: TRBV5-1; j_gene: TRBJ1-2; CDR3nt: TGCGCCAGCGCCCTTTTAGGAGAAAACTATGGCTACACCTTC; CDR3aa: CASALLGENYGYTF
abundance: .; d_gene: .; v_gene: TRBV9; j_gene: TRBJ2-3; CDR3nt: TGTGCCAGCAGCGTAGGGGCGGGGACCACAGATACGCAGTATTTT; CDR3aa: CASSVGAGTTDTQYF
abundance: .; d_gene: .; v_gene: TRBV7-9; j_gene: TRBJ2-2; CDR3nt: TGTGCCAGCAGGAGGACACGGAACACCGGGGAGCTGTTTTTT; CDR3aa: CASRRTRNTGELFF
abundance: .; d_gene: TRBD2; v_gene: TRBV5-6; j_gene: TRBJ2-5; CDR3nt: TGTGCCAGCAGCCTAGGTCTAGCGGGAGTATACGAGACCCAGTACTTC; CDR3aa: CASSLGLAGVYETQYF
abundance: few; d_gene: .; v_gene: TRBV20-1; j_gene: TRBJ1-1; CDR3nt: TGCAGTGCTAGATTGGCAGGGTGGGACACTGAAGCTTTCTTT; CDR3aa: CSARLAGWDTEAFF
abundance: many; d_gene: TRBD1; v_gene: TRBV12-3/TRBV12-4; j_gene: TRBJ1-1; CDR3nt: TGTGCCAGCAGTTTCCGGACAGGTTGGACTGAAGCTTTCTTT; CDR3aa: CASSFRTGWTEAFF
abundance: .; d_gene: .; v_gene: TRBV5-1; j_gene: TRBJ2-2; CDR3nt: TGCGCCAGCAGCAGGGCAGCGAACACCGGGGAGCTGTTTTTT; CDR3aa: CASSRAANTGELFF
abundance: many; d_gene: TRBD1; v_gene: TRBV20-1; j_gene: TRBJ2-5; CDR3nt: TGCAGTGCCACTTCCATCTACGGACAGGGGACCTTCTTCACCGGGATTGGGACCCAGTACTTC; CDR3aa: CSATSIYGQGTFFTGIGTQYF
abundance: .; d_gene: TRBD1; v_gene: TRBV28; j_gene: TRBJ1-6; CDR3nt: TGTGCCAGCAGGCCCGGGACAGAGGATAATTCACCCCTCCACTTT; CDR3aa: CASRPGTEDNSPLHF
abundance: .; d_gene: TRBD2; v_gene: TRBV24-1; j_gene: TRBJ2-1; CDR3nt: TGTGCCACCAGTGACGGCGGGGCCGGGAGGTCCAAGAATGTGCAGTTCTTC; CDR3aa: CATSDGGAGRSKNVQFF
abundance: .; d_gene: TRBD2; v_gene: TRBV7-9; j_gene: TRBJ2-2; CDR3nt: TGTGCCAGCAGCTTTCGTACTAGCGGGAGCGGTGACACCGGGGAGCTGTTTTTT; CDR3aa: CASSFRTSGSGDTGELFF
abundance: few; d_gene: TRBD1; v_gene: TRBV4-1; j_gene: TRBJ2-1; CDR3nt: TGCGCCAGCAGCCAAGATCACTTGACAGGGGGCCATCCTGAGCAGTTCTTC; CDR3aa: CASSQDHLTGGHPEQFF
abundance: .; d_gene: .; v_gene: TRBV11-2; j_gene: TRBJ2-4; CDR3nt: TGTGCCAGCAGCTTCGGTGCGGGAACCAAAAACATTCAGTACTTC; CDR3aa: CASSFGAGTKNIQYF
abundance: many; d_gene: .; v_gene: TRBV11-2; j_gene: TRBJ2-3; CDR3nt: TGTGCCAGCAGCTTACGCATTACAAGCACAGATACGCAGTATTTT; CDR3aa: CASSLRITSTDTQYF
abundance: .; d_gene: .; v_gene: TRBV20-1; j_gene: TRBJ1-1; CDR3nt: TGCAGTGCTAGAAGCCCGAACCAGGGGCCGGGCACTGAAGCTTTCTTT; CDR3aa: CSARSPNQGPGTEAFF
abundance: .; d_gene: .; v_gene: TRBV12-3/TRBV12-4; j_gene: TRBJ2-5; CDR3nt: TGTGCCAGCAGACCGGACAGCCAAGAGACCCAGTACTTC; CDR3aa: CASRPDSQETQYF
abundance: .; d_gene: .; v_gene: TRBV19; j_gene: TRBJ1-1; CDR3nt: TGTGCCAGTAGTATAGATCGCCCGTCCGGGTTGAACACTGAAGCTTTCTTT; CDR3aa: CASSIDRPSGLNTEAFF
abundance: few; d_gene: TRBD1; v_gene: TRBV19; j_gene: TRBJ1-5; CDR3nt: TGTGCCAGTAGTATAGGCATGGGACAGGGTGGGGATACCTACGTGGCCCAGCATTTT; CDR3aa: CASSIGMGQGGDTYVAQHF